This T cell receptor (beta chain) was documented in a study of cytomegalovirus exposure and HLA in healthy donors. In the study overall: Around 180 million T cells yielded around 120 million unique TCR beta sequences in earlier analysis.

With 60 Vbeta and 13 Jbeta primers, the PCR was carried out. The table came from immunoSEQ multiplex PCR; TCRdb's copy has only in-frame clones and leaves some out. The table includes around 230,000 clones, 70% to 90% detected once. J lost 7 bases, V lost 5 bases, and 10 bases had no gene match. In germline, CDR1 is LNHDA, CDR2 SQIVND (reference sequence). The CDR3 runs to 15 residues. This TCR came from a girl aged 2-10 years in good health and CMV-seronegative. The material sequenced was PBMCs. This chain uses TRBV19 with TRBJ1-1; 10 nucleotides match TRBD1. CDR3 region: CASSLKDRGGGEAFF. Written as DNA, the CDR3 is TGTGCCAGTAGTTTGAAGGACAGGGGGGGAGGTGAAGCTTTCTTT.